These 7 T cell receptor beta chains were sequenced from one sample in a study of early T cells in non-severe SARS-CoV-2 infection. MiXCR, applied by TCRdb to the 5' RACE reads, yields one record per CDR3 protein. This sample has about 64,000 distinct CDR3 sequences, with 8% to 9% found just once. The specimen comprised whole blood, sampled at baseline. These receptors were obtained from an adult who was a healthcare worker with PCR-confirmed SARS-CoV-2 infection or an uninfected control (not recorded which).

The chain employs TRBV25-1 and TRBJ1-2, with 7 bases identical to TRBD1. The CDR3 length is 15 residues. V dropped 8 bases and J dropped 4; count of bases not matched to a gene: 13. Germline V gives CDR1 MGHDK, CDR2 SYGVNS. CDR3 nucleotide sequence: TGTGCCAGCGGTCAGGGGGGAGCCACCCCCTATGGCTACACCTTC. Its protein is CASGQGGATPYGYTF.

The table lists this clonotype with a few counts. The chain uses TRBV7-2 and TRBJ1-5, with 7 positions matching TRBD1. This CDR3 region has 14 residues. From germline, CDR1 is SGHTA and CDR2 FQGNSA. V gave up 5 bases and J gave up 5 bases; unmatched junction bases: 6. In nucleotides, the CDR3 is TGTGCCAGCAGCCCCCAGGGGGGGTATCAGCCCCAGCATTTT. It is translated as CASSPQGGYQPQHF.

The chain couples TRBV18 to TRBJ2-3; 13 nucleotides line up with TRBD2. This CDR3 comprises 15 residues. Germline CDR1 is KGHSH and CDR2 is LQKENI. V was clipped by 3 bases and J by 10 bases; unmatched bases: 7. The CDR3 protein is CASSPGLAGVTAQYF. Here the CDR3 DNA reads TGTGCCAGCTCACCTGGACTAGCGGGAGTAACCGCGCAGTATTTT.

This clonotype was seen a handful of times. The chain has TRBV20-1 and TRBJ1-1; D is unclear. The V end was cut by 3 bases, the J end by 5 bases, with 13 bases between. The CDR3 consists of 13 residues. Germline V gene sequence: CDR1 DFQATT, CDR2 SNEGSKA (reference sequence). The CDR3 sequence is CSASGPEATEAFF. The CDR3 DNA is TGCAGTGCTAGCGGTCCCGAGGCGACTGAAGCTTTCTTT.

This clonotype has ten or more counts. The chain has TRBV7-2 and TRBJ1-2; the D gene is possibly TRBD1 (5 bases). CDR3 length: 16 amino acids. V was clipped by 3 bases and J by 3 bases, with 17 bases between them. CDR1 is SGHTA, CDR2 FQGNSA, per germline. The CDR3 here is CASSFWRGRSDYGYTF. In nucleotides, the CDR3 is TGTGCCAGCAGCTTTTGGCGGGGACGATCTGACTATGGCTACACCTTC.

This clonotype appeared a few times. This chain connects TRBV3-1 to TRBJ1-2; tentative D call: TRBD1 (5 bases). This CDR3 has 13 amino acids. The germline CDR1 and CDR2 sequences are LGHDT and YNNKEL (reference sequence). Trimming cost V 3 bases and J 3 bases, with 8 bases left between them. DNA of the CDR3: TGTGCCAGCAGCCAGGGGCTAGACTATGGCTACACCTTC. As protein: CASSQGLDYGYTF.

In its sample, this clonotype was seen many times. The CDR3 region is CASSELAGQDTQYF. The CDR3 DNA is TGTGCCAGCAGTGAACTAGCGGGTCAAGATACGCAGTATTTT. The chain couples TRBV2 to TRBJ2-3, with 8 bases lining up with TRBD2. The CDR3 runs 14 residues. Losses at the gene ends were 2 bases for V and 5 bases for J; bases not matched to a gene: 3. Germline values: CDR1 SNHLY, CDR2 FYNNEI.